The next 26 T cell receptor beta chains were all read from a single sample in a study of regulatory T cells in long-lasting Graves disease. Relying on iRepertoire HTBI primers and Arm-PCR of CDR3 regions, the team built TCR beta libraries. MiXCR, applied by TCRdb to the multiplex PCR reads, yields one record per CDR3 protein. The data contain some 420,000 distinct CDR3 sequences, 20% to 25% of them seen just once; the ten biggest clones take up approximately 14%. Indicated time point: persistent/refractory GD, antithyroid drugs over 5 years with positive TRAb. PBMC RNA served as the TCR library source. Sequencing was performed on peripheral blood mononuclear cells (PBMCs), taken when the disease was refractory, from a patient treated with antithyroid drugs. All receptors derive from a female donor with Graves disease.

This clonotype was recorded many times. The J gene is TRBJ1-4, the V gene TRBV29-1; D gene unclear. The CDR3 is 13 residues long. Germline CDR1 is SQVTM and CDR2 is ANQGSEA. The ends were cut back, 4 bases at V and 0 bases at J, with 6 bases in the middle. The CDR3 region is CSVGDATNEKLFF. CDR3 in DNA: TGCAGCGTTGGGGATGCAACTAATGAAAAACTGTTTTTT. Combining the CDR3 with reference TRBV29-1 and TRBJ1-4 gives the whole variable domain SAVISQKPSRDICQRGTSLTIQCQVDSQVTMMFWYRQQPGQSLTLIATANQGSEATYESGFVIDKFPISRPNLTFSTLTVSNMSPEDSSIYLCSVGDATNEKLFFGSGTQLSVL.

This CDR3 reads CASSIPTGTSGRTGETQYF. The CDR3 DNA is TGTGCCAGCAGCATACCAACCGGGACTAGCGGGAGGACTGGGGAGACCCAGTACTTC. The chain is built from TRBV3-1 and TRBJ2-5, with TRBD2 identical over 15 bases. The CDR3 spans 19 residues. Germline CDR1 and CDR2: LGHDT and YNNKEL (reference sequence). V lost 5 bases and J lost 5; bases outside the gene matches: 15.

V is TRBV30 and J is TRBJ1-4; D gene unclear. Trimming took 3 bases from V and 8 from J, leaving 13 bases between them. The CDR3 runs 13 residues. The V gene's germline CDR1 is GTSNPN and CDR2 SVGIG (reference sequence). CDR3 bases: TGTGCCTGGAGCATGGCCTCTAGAGAAAAACTGTTTTTT. Translation gives CAWSMASREKLFF.

In its sample, this clonotype was seen a few times. The chain is built from TRBV20-1 and TRBJ2-5, with 9 bases aligning to TRBD2. Trimming cost V 0 bases and J 5 bases; bases outside gene matches: 4. There are 14 residues in the CDR3. The germline CDR1 and CDR2 sequences are DFQATT and SNEGSKA (reference sequence). This CDR3 is CSAREIAGVETQYF. CDR3 in DNA: TGCAGTGCTAGAGAAATAGCGGGGGTCGAGACCCAGTACTTC.

There are a few counts of this clonotype. This rearrangement joins TRBV5-6 to TRBJ1-2, with unresolved D. V was clipped by 0 bases and J by 0 bases, with 12 bases between them. From germline, CDR1 is SGHDT and CDR2 YYEEEE. This CDR3 has 16 residues. The CDR3 region is CASSLESPASNYGYTF. In DNA form, the CDR3 reads TGTGCCAGCAGCTTGGAGTCTCCAGCTTCTAACTATGGCTACACCTTC.

For this clonotype: A much larger clone differs from this one at a single base, so this may be a read error. The chain has TRBV10-3 and TRBJ1-4; D remains ambiguous. The V gene's germline CDR1 is ENHRY and CDR2 SYGVKD. The CDR3 has 14 amino acids. The chain's CDR3 is CAINGEATNEELFF. DNA of the CDR3: TGTGCCATCAATGGGGAGGCGACTAATGAAGAACTGTTTTTT.

The CDR3 spells CASSLGEISNQPQHF. The CDR3 DNA is TGCGCCAGCAGCTTGGGAGAGATTAGCAATCAGCCCCAGCATTTT. The chain has TRBV5-1 and TRBJ1-5, with D unresolved. The germline V and J ends were trimmed by 0 bases and 0 bases, with 7 bases remaining between them. The CDR3 consists of 15 residues. CDR1 and CDR2 from the germline V gene are SGHRS and YFSETQ.

The gene calls are TRBV10-3 and TRBJ2-1; no firm D call. Trimming removed 5 bases from V and 10 bases from J, with 9 bases in between. CDR3 length: 11 residues. Per the germline V gene, CDR1 is ENHRY and CDR2 is SYGVKD. This chain's CDR3 is CAISHGREQFF. In nucleotides, the CDR3 is TGTGCCATCAGTCATGGGCGGGAGCAGTTCTTC.

This rearrangement joins TRBV7-9 to TRBJ1-3; D is uncertain. CDR3 size: 14 residues. Germline V lookup: CDR1 SEHNR, CDR2 FQNEAQ (reference sequence). With 5 bases removed from V and 0 bases from J, the gap between germline ends came to 8 bases. In nucleotides, the CDR3 is TGTGCCAGCAGCCAAGACGGCTCTGGAAACACCATATATTTT. Translation gives CASSQDGSGNTIYF.

This clonotype appeared many times. This chain's CDR3 is CASSERQAVGGLVGLFF. The CDR3 DNA is TGTGCCAGCAGTGAGAGGCAGGCTGTTGGAGGACTGGTTGGGCTGTTTTTT. This chain links TRBV2 with TRBJ1-4; D not resolved. V lost 3 bases, J lost 14 bases, and 28 bases lay in between. In germline, CDR1 is SNHLY, CDR2 FYNNEI. The CDR3 spans 17 residues.

The V gene is TRBV5-6, the J gene TRBJ2-4; 8 bases match TRBD1. Germline V gene lookup returns CDR1 SGHDT and CDR2 YYEEEE. CDR3 length equals 19 residues. Trimming removed 5 bases from V and 2 bases from J; junction bases left unmatched: 18. CDR3 amino acids: CASRTHIRDRSFPKNIQYF. The CDR3 coding sequence is TGTGCCAGCAGGACCCATATCCGGGACAGGTCATTTCCCAAAAACATTCAGTACTTC.

This sequence joins TRBV20-1 and TRBJ2-7, with 8 bases aligning to TRBD2. There are 17 residues in the CDR3. V trimming: 1 base; J trimming: 0 bases; junction bases outside the gene matches: 11. The germline V gene encodes CDR1 DFQATT and CDR2 SNEGSKA (reference sequence). This chain's CDR3 is CSARGRTGGPNSYEQYF. CDR3 bases: TGCAGTGCTAGAGGTAGGACGGGAGGGCCAAACTCCTACGAGCAGTACTTC.

This clonotype was found a few times. The chain joins TRBV3-1 to TRBJ1-5; D possibly corresponds to TRBD1 (5 bases). V gave up 0 bases and J gave up 1 base, with 7 bases separating them. Per the germline V gene, CDR1 is LGHDT and CDR2 is YNNKEL (reference sequence). The CDR3 is 15 residues long. The CDR3 loop reads CASSQDGGSNQPQHF. As DNA, the CDR3 is TGTGCCAGCAGCCAAGATGGGGGAAGCAATCAGCCCCAGCATTTT.

The rearrangement joins TRBV20-1 to TRBJ1-5; 9 bases line up with TRBD1. The CDR3 covers 14 residues. The V gene's germline CDR1 is DFQATT and CDR2 SNEGSKA (reference sequence). With V trimmed by 8 bases and J by 3 bases, 8 bases remained unmatched. The CDR3 loop reads CSSSRTGDNQPQHF. The DNA of the CDR3 is TGCAGTTCGAGTAGGACAGGGGACAATCAGCCCCAGCATTTT.

V is TRBV13 and J is TRBJ1-5; no definite D call. V was trimmed by 2 bases and J by 2 bases, leaving 13 bases between them. The V gene's germline CDR1 is PRHDT and CDR2 FYEKMQ (reference sequence). This CDR3 spans 16 amino acids. This CDR3 reads CASSLSFLRGNQPQHF. The CDR3 DNA reads TGTGCCAGCAGCTTAAGCTTTCTAAGGGGCAATCAGCCCCAGCATTTT. The full variable domain, in which reference TRBV13 and TRBJ1-5 provide the parts outside the CDR3, is AAGVIQSPRHLIKEKRETATLKCYPIPRHDTVYWYQQGPGQDPQFLISFYEKMQSDKGSIPDRFSAQQFSDYHSELNMSSLELGDSALYFCASSLSFLRGNQPQHFGDGTRLSIL.

This clonotype was counted ten times or more. The CDR3 loop is CASSLDSNNSPLHF. In nucleotides, the CDR3 is TGTGCCAGCAGCTTAGACAGCAATAATTCACCCCTCCACTTT. This sequence joins TRBV7-3 and TRBJ1-6, with TRBD1 as a possible D gene (5 bases). V shed 2 bases and J shed 5 bases, with 7 bases lying between them. This CDR3 has 14 residues. Germline V CDR1 and CDR2: SGHTA, FQGTGA.

In its sample, this clonotype was seen many times. This chain joins TRBV20-1 and TRBJ2-7; D not certain. Trimming cost V 4 bases and J 7 bases, with 2 bases left between them. There are 8 residues in the CDR3. Germline V gene sequence: CDR1 DFQATT, CDR2 SNEGSKA (reference sequence). Written as DNA, the CDR3 is TGCAGTGCTAAGGAGCAGTACTTC. It translates to CSAKEQYF.

This sequence joins TRBV11-2 and TRBJ2-7; D is ambiguous. Germline-derived CDR1 and CDR2 are SGHAT and FQNNGV. The CDR3 sequence is 12 residues long. The V end was cut by 4 bases, the J end by 9 bases, with 13 bases between. The CDR3 spells CASSYTSGGQYF. The CDR3 DNA reads TGTGCCAGCAGCTATACCTCAGGCGGGCAGTACTTC.

There are a few counts of this clonotype. The rearrangement joins TRBV19 to TRBJ1-1; 7 nucleotides line up with TRBD1. V trimming: 4 bases; J trimming: 1 base; junction bases outside the gene matches: 15. This CDR3 is built from 18 residues. Looked up from germline, CDR1 is LNHDA and CDR2 is SQIVND (reference sequence). CDR3 bases: TGTGCCAGTAGTAGACCACAAAACCTACAGGGGAGGAACACTGAAGCTTTCTTT. It yields the protein CASSRPQNLQGRNTEAFF.

The chain employs TRBV28 and TRBJ2-5; D remains ambiguous. This CDR3 has 13 residues. Germline loops: CDR1 MDHEN, CDR2 SYDVKM. V shed 3 bases and J shed 5 bases, with 10 bases lying between them. The CDR3 sequence: CASSFNRVETQYF. The CDR3 DNA sequence: TGTGCCAGCAGTTTTAATCGGGTGGAGACCCAGTACTTC.

J is TRBJ2-7 and V is TRBV6-1, with TRBD1 as a possible D gene (6 bases). Trimming stripped 7 bases from V and 6 bases from J, with 13 bases between. Germline CDR1 and CDR2: MNHNS and SASEGT. This CDR3 comprises 12 residues. The DNA of the CDR3 is TGTGCCAGCAACACAGGGTCAAGCGAGCAGTACTTC. This sequence encodes CASNTGSSEQYF.

Many counts were recorded for this clonotype. The rearrangement joins TRBV7-2 to TRBJ1-5, with TRBD1 matching 9 bases. The CDR3 is made up of 16 amino acids. Germline V gives CDR1 SGHTA, CDR2 FQGNSA. J was trimmed by 5 bases and V by 2 bases; bases with no gene match: 7. The CDR3 loop is CASSLLPQGADQPQHF. The CDR3 DNA reads as TGTGCCAGCAGCTTACTCCCACAGGGGGCGGATCAGCCCCAGCATTTT.

This clonotype showed up many times. This chain uses TRBV28 with TRBJ2-7, with D possibly being TRBD1 (5 bases). V was clipped by 6 bases and J by 4 bases, with 13 bases between them. CDR1 MDHEN and CDR2 SYDVKM come from the germline V gene. This CDR3 has 13 residues. CDR3 in amino acids: CASSRYRYYEQYF. DNA for the CDR3: TGTGCCAGCAGCCGCTACAGGTATTACGAGCAGTACTTC.

This clonotype was detected only a few times. This sequence joins TRBV27 and TRBJ2-7, with 8 bases identical to TRBD2. The CDR3 is made up of 15 amino acids. Germline CDR1 reads MNHEY; CDR2 reads SMNVEV (reference sequence). J was trimmed by 3 bases and V by 6 bases; bases with no gene match: 10. CDR3 region: CASREREGPVYEQYF. The CDR3 DNA reads as TGTGCCAGCAGGGAACGGGAGGGTCCCGTCTACGAGCAGTACTTC.

This clonotype was counted a few times. The chain has TRBV29-1 and TRBJ2-7; 8 nucleotides agree with TRBD1. Trimming removed 2 bases from V and 5 bases from J; junction bases left unmatched: 11. CDR1 is SQVTM, CDR2 ANQGSEA, per germline. The CDR3 contains 15 residues. The CDR3 region is CSVELGQGAVHEQYF. The CDR3 DNA reads TGCAGCGTTGAACTGGGCCAGGGGGCAGTCCACGAGCAGTACTTC.

The table lists this clonotype with many counts. This chain uses TRBV2 with TRBJ1-1, with a tentative D call TRBD1 (6 bases). CDR3 length: 12 residues. Germline V gene data show CDR1 as SNHLY and CDR2 as FYNNEI. Trimming removed 6 bases at V and 3 bases at J, with 8 bases between. The DNA of the CDR3 is TGTGCCAGCAGACAGGGATACACTGAAGCTTTCTTT. Translation gives CASRQGYTEAFF.